The next 21 T cell receptor beta chains were all read from a single sample in a study of OX40 agonist ivuxolimab in advanced cancers. Receptors were amplified or captured by the immunoSEQ multiplex PCR assay. In TCRdb, the immuneACCESS table is reduced to in-frame sequences with V and J assigned. These tables do not hold every clone; where another copy was compared, an unresolved V gene accounts for under half, and the others remain unexplained. Present in this sample are about 66,000 clones, around 83% of which were seen just once. The ten biggest clones cover about 2.5% of the sample. The specimen comprised CD4+ or CD8+ T cells sorted from blood, sampled in a trial of the OX40 agonist ivuxolimab. The receptors here all came from an adult with an advanced solid tumor such as melanoma, head and neck, liver or kidney cancer.

The chain joins TRBV6-6 to TRBJ2-1; the match to TRBD2 covers 8 bases. The CDR3 is 14 amino acids. Germline-derived CDR1 and CDR2 are MNHNY and SVGAGI (reference sequence). J was trimmed by 6 bases and V by 6 bases; bases with no gene match: 7. The CDR3 is CASSLAGSANEQFF. Written as DNA, the CDR3 is TGTGCCAGCAGCTTAGCGGGATCTGCCAATGAGCAGTTCTTC.

This sequence joins TRBV11-2 and TRBJ2-3; 9 bases align to TRBD1. In germline, CDR1 is SGHAT, CDR2 FQNNGV. With 5 bases clipped from V and 1 base from J, the junction kept 10 bases outside the gene matches. The CDR3 contains 17 residues. The CDR3 sequence is CASSAEQGAGGTDTQYF. The DNA for the CDR3 is TGTGCCAGCAGCGCAGAACAGGGGGCTGGGGGCACAGATACGCAGTATTTT. Complete variable domain (other parts from reference TRBV11-2 and TRBJ2-3): EAGVAQSPRYKIIEKRQSVAFWCNPISGHATLYWYQQILGQGPKLLIQFQNNGVVDDSQLPKDRFSAERLKGVDSTLKIQPAKLEDSAVYLCASSAEQGAGGTDTQYFGPGTRLTVL.

This clone was observed a handful of times. J is TRBJ1-5 and V is TRBV15; D might be TRBD1 (5 bases). CDR3 length: 15 residues. Germline values: CDR1 LNHNV, CDR2 YYDKDF (reference sequence). V lost 0 bases and J 5 bases, leaving 11 bases between the germline ends. CDR3 in DNA: TGTGCCACCAGCAGAGAACCACAGGCACATCAGCCCCAGCATTTT. Encoded protein: CATSREPQAHQPQHF. The variable domain in full, with the rest retrieved from reference TRBV15 and TRBJ1-5, is DAMVIQNPRYQVTQFGKPVTLSCSQTLNHNVMYWYQQKSSQAPKLLFHYYDKDFNNEADTPDNFQSRRPNTSFCFLDIRSPGLGDTAMYLCATSREPQAHQPQHFGDGTRLSIL.

This clone was observed once. The chain employs TRBV7-2 and TRBJ2-7, with 8 bases matching TRBD2. Germline V CDR1 and CDR2: SGHTA, FQGNSA. The junction had 7 bases not matched to a gene; V was cut back by 5 bases and J by 4 bases. The CDR3 is 14 residues long. CDR3 region: CASSVREGRYEQYF. The CDR3 nucleotides are TGTGCCAGCAGCGTTCGGGAGGGCCGTTACGAGCAGTACTTC.

This clone turned up a few times. This chain links TRBV7-9 with TRBJ1-5, with 7 bases lining up with TRBD1. This CDR3 region has 13 residues. V dropped 5 bases and J dropped 6; count of bases not matched to a gene: 4. Looked up from germline, CDR1 is SEHNR and CDR2 is FQNEAQ (reference sequence). CDR3 DNA: TGTGCCAGCAGCCAGGGACAGCTTCAGCCCCAGCATTTT. Protein product: CASSQGQLQPQHF.

The rearrangement uses TRBV5-1 and TRBJ1-2; TRBD1 matches 7 bases. V lost 0 bases to trimming and J lost 8 bases; unmatched junction nucleotides: 10. Germline CDR1 SGHRS, CDR2 YFSETQ. The CDR3 is 15 amino acids. This CDR3 reads CASSLEARGVVGYTF. The CDR3 DNA is TGCGCCAGCAGCTTGGAGGCCAGGGGGGTGGTGGGCTACACCTTC.

This chain links TRBV29-1 with TRBJ2-7, with 10 bases identical to TRBD1. CDR1 SQVTM and CDR2 ANQGSEA come from the germline V gene. V shed 7 bases and J 3 bases; nucleotides not matched to a gene: 3. The CDR3 contains 12 residues. The CDR3 loop is CSAGQGDYEQYF. The CDR3 region has the DNA TGCAGCGCTGGACAGGGGGACTACGAGCAGTACTTC.

V gene TRBV7-2 combines with J gene TRBJ1-2; no definite D call. V lost 3 bases to trimming and J lost 0 bases, with 11 bases between them. The CDR3 spans 15 residues. Per germline, CDR1 SGHTA and CDR2 FQGNSA. The CDR3 loop is CASSFQTIPNYGYTF. Written as DNA, the CDR3 is TGTGCCAGCAGCTTCCAGACCATCCCTAACTATGGCTACACCTTC.

This clone turned up a few times. The CDR3 DNA follows: TGTGCCAGTAGTGCCAACTACGACAATGAGCAGTTCTTC. It encodes CASSANYDNEQFF. The V and J genes are TRBV19 and TRBJ2-1; D is ambiguous. The CDR3 is 13 residues long. The germline V and J ends were trimmed by 5 bases and 5 bases, with 10 bases remaining between them. Germline V gene lookup returns CDR1 LNHDA and CDR2 SQIVND (reference sequence).

The chain employs TRBV18 and TRBJ1-1, with TRBD1 as a possible D gene (5 bases). There are 15 residues in the CDR3. Germline-derived CDR1 and CDR2 are KGHSH and LQKENI. Trimming cost V 1 base and J 1 base, with 10 bases left between them. CDR3 region: CASSPRQGTNTEAFF. The CDR3 region has the DNA TGTGCCAGCTCACCACGGCAGGGTACGAACACTGAAGCTTTCTTT.

V is TRBV4-2 and J is TRBJ1-3; the match to TRBD1 covers 9 bases. CDR1 is LGHNA and CDR2 is YNFKEQ in the germline V gene. CDR3 length equals 16 residues. Trimming removed 0 bases from V and 4 bases from J; junction bases left unmatched: 4. The CDR3 sequence is CASSQDLGQGGNTIYF. DNA of the CDR3: TGTGCCAGCAGCCAAGATCTGGGACAGGGCGGAAACACCATATATTTT.

The chain carries TRBV5-4 and TRBJ2-6; the match to TRBD1 covers 7 bases. J was trimmed by 2 bases and V by 10 bases; bases with no gene match: 6. The germline V gene has CDR1 SGHNT and CDR2 YYREEE (reference sequence). The CDR3 is 14 amino acids. This CDR3 is CAGLTGTGANVLTF. CDR3 nucleotides: TGTGCCGGACTGACAGGGACTGGGGCCAACGTCCTGACTTTC.

The chain links TRBV5-4 to TRBJ1-1; 8 bases fit TRBD1. Looked up from germline, CDR1 is SGHNT and CDR2 is YYREEE (reference sequence). V lost 4 bases to trimming and J lost 1 base; unmatched junction nucleotides: 6. This CDR3 is built from 15 residues. The CDR3 sequence: CASSKDRARNTEAFF. For the CDR3, the DNA is TGTGCCAGCAGCAAGGACAGGGCGCGGAACACTGAAGCTTTCTTT.

The J gene is TRBJ2-7, the V gene TRBV7-8; no reliable D call. CDR3 length equals 14 residues. Germline V gene data show CDR1 as SGHVS and CDR2 as FQNEAQ. The V and J ends lost 0 bases and 7 bases respectively, with 13 bases between them. CDR3 protein: CASSLALGRLEQYF. CDR3 nucleotide sequence: TGTGCCAGCAGCTTAGCGCTCGGGCGCTTGGAGCAGTACTTC. The complete variable domain, with remaining parts taken from reference TRBV7-8 and TRBJ2-7, reads GAGVSQSPRYKVAKRGQDVALRCDPISGHVSLFWYQQALGQGPEFLTYFQNEAQLDKSGLPSDRFFAERPEGSVSTLKIQRTQQEDSAVYLCASSLALGRLEQYFGPGTRLTVT.

This chain connects TRBV27 to TRBJ1-1; weak D call: TRBD1 (5 bases). Trimming removed 5 bases at V and 8 bases at J, with 9 bases between. In germline, CDR1 is MNHEY, CDR2 SMNVEV (reference sequence). The CDR3 is 11 residues long. CDR3 bases: TGTGCCAGCAGTCTCCACAGGGAAGCTTTCTTT. Its translation: CASSLHREAFF.

The gene calls are TRBV14 and TRBJ2-3; 12 bases fit TRBD2. Germline loops: CDR1 SGHDN, CDR2 FVKESK. The CDR3 is 16 amino acids. V shed 4 bases, J shed 3 bases, and the junction held 5 bases outside the gene matches. The CDR3 here is CASSRRLAGVTDTQYF. The DNA for the CDR3 is TGTGCCAGCAGCCGTAGACTAGCGGGGGTTACAGATACGCAGTATTTT.

This clone was picked up a small number of times. The chain uses TRBV6-1 and TRBJ2-6, with D perhaps matching TRBD2 (5 bases). V dropped 0 bases and J dropped 3 bases, with 18 bases sitting between them. From germline, CDR1 is MNHNS and CDR2 SASEGT. The CDR3 is 19 residues long. DNA of the CDR3: TGTGCCAGCAGTGAAGCTGGAGCGGTGGTATTGTTTGGGGCCAACGTCCTGACTTTC. This encodes CASSEAGAVVLFGANVLTF.

The genes are TRBV4-2 and TRBJ1-2, with 8 bases fitting TRBD1. The CDR3 sequence is 15 residues long. V trimming: 0 bases; J trimming: 0 bases; junction bases outside the gene matches: 0. Per germline, CDR1 LGHNA and CDR2 YNFKEQ. The CDR3 region has the DNA TGTGCCAGCAGCCAAGAACAGGGGGCTAACTATGGCTACACCTTC. Its protein is CASSQEQGANYGYTF.

V and J are TRBV6-1 and TRBJ1-3; 8 bases agree with TRBD1. This CDR3 has 16 amino acids. J lost 0 bases, V lost 3 bases, and 4 bases had no gene match. The germline CDR1 and CDR2 sequences are MNHNS and SASEGT. The CDR3 DNA reads as TGTGCCAGCAGTGACGGGACAGGACCCTCTGGAAACACCATATATTTT. The encoded protein is CASSDGTGPSGNTIYF.

In its sample, this clone was seen many times. The chain uses TRBV5-1 and TRBJ2-2; D uncertain. CDR1 and CDR2 (germline): SGHRS, YFSETQ. The CDR3 contains 15 residues. Trimming removed 5 bases from V and 4 bases from J, with 15 bases in between. The CDR3 coding sequence is TGCGCCAGCAGTGCGGATGCCACCCGCACCGGGGAGCTGTTTTTT. Its protein product is CASSADATRTGELFF. Full variable domain (remainder filled in from reference TRBV5-1 and TRBJ2-2): KAGVTQTPRYLIKTRGQQVTLSCSPISGHRSVSWYQQTPGQGLQFLFEYFSETQRNKGNFPGRFSGRQFSNSRSEMNVSTLELGDSALYLCASSADATRTGELFFGEGSRLTVL.

The sample holds one count of this clone. The gene calls are TRBV19 and TRBJ1-2, with a weak D call TRBD1 (5 bases). Germline CDR1 LNHDA, CDR2 SQIVND (reference sequence). Trimming stripped 8 bases from V and 5 bases from J, with 18 bases between. The CDR3 loop spans 14 amino acids. CDR3: CASSGRGWGYGYTF. The CDR3 DNA reads TGTGCCAGTTCAGGGCGGGGATGGGGGTATGGCTACACCTTC. Looking up the rest from reference TRBV19 and TRBJ1-2 gives the full variable domain: DGGITQSPKYLFRKEGQNVTLSCEQNLNHDAMYWYRQDPGQGLRLIYYSQIVNDFQKGDIAEGYSVSREKKESFPLTVTSAQKNPTAFYLCASSGRGWGYGYTFGSGTRLTVV.